Listed here are 13 T cell receptor beta chains from one sample, sequenced in a study of blood T cell repertoires in COVID-19. Sequenced by immunoSEQ multiplex PCR; TCRdb stores in-frame clones only, minus some. The sample records a few hundred thousand clones, around 90% being singletons. The sequencing sample was made of peripheral blood. Receptors originate from a woman aged 40 to 49 who had recovered from COVID-19.

The rearrangement joins TRBV24-1 to TRBJ2-1; 11 bases align to TRBD1. V was pared by 1 base and J by 8 bases, with 9 bases of the junction left unmatched. CDR1 and CDR2 (germline): KGHDR, SFDVKD. The CDR3 is made up of 17 amino acids. This CDR3 is CATSDFRKGQGVHEQFF. The CDR3 DNA reads as TGTGCCACCAGTGATTTTCGAAAGGGACAGGGGGTACATGAGCAGTTCTTC.

This clone was seen a few times. V and J are TRBV3-1 (or the pseudogene TRBV3-2) and TRBJ1-1, with TRBD1 matching 7 bases. Unmatched junction bases numbered 9, after V lost 4 bases and J lost 4 bases. From germline, CDR1 is LGHDT and CDR2 YNNKEL (reference sequence). The CDR3 consists of 15 residues. CDR3: CASSPRGGLGTEAFF. The CDR3 DNA reads TGTGCCAGCAGCCCACGAGGGGGCCTGGGCACTGAAGCTTTCTTT.

The chain carries TRBV28 and TRBJ1-5; 9 bases match TRBD1. Germline V CDR1 and CDR2: MDHEN, SYDVKM. CDR3 length equals 17 residues. V shed 5 bases, J shed 1 base, and the junction held 9 bases outside the gene matches. Written as DNA, the CDR3 is TGTGCCAGCAGTCCCGCACAGGGGGCAGGCAGCAATCAGCCCCAGCATTTT. Translation gives CASSPAQGAGSNQPQHF.

The V gene is TRBV24-1, the J gene TRBJ2-3, with D maybe TRBD1 (6 bases). The CDR3 loop spans 19 amino acids. Deletions cut 5 bases from V and 6 bases from J, with 29 bases between. CDR1 is KGHDR, CDR2 SFDVKD, per germline. CDR3 region: CATSGRSFLRGDNIDTQYF. The CDR3 nucleotides read TGTGCCACCAGTGGTCGCTCCTTCCTCAGGGGCGATAACATTGATACGCAGTATTTT.

The J gene is TRBJ2-7, the V gene TRBV10-3, with 7 positions matching TRBD2. The CDR3 is 15 residues long. The V gene's germline CDR1 is ENHRY and CDR2 SYGVKD. V gave up 5 bases and J gave up 0 bases; unmatched junction bases: 7. DNA for the CDR3: TGTGCCATCAGTTCTCCACTAGCGCCCTCCTACGAGCAGTACTTC. Translating it yields CAISSPLAPSYEQYF.

The CDR3 is CATSREDRVNEKLFF. In nucleotides, the CDR3 is TGTGCCACCAGCAGAGAGGACAGGGTAAATGAAAAACTGTTTTTT. The V gene is TRBV15, the J gene TRBJ1-4; 8 bases match TRBD1. The CDR3 spans 15 residues. With V trimmed by 0 bases and J by 5 bases, 2 bases remained unmatched. Per the germline V gene, CDR1 is LNHNV and CDR2 is YYDKDF (reference sequence).

The chain recombines TRBV24-1 with TRBJ1-4; 8 nucleotides align to TRBD1. The germline gives CDR1 KGHDR, CDR2 SFDVKD. V lost 3 bases to trimming and J lost 5 bases; unmatched junction nucleotides: 4. There are 15 residues in the CDR3. The CDR3 sequence: CATSDPRGPNEKLFF. The DNA for the CDR3 is TGTGCCACCAGTGATCCCAGGGGGCCGAATGAAAAACTGTTTTTT.

This clone was observed once. This sequence joins TRBV5-1 and TRBJ1-2; D is perhaps TRBD1 (6 bases). CDR3 length: 15 amino acids. Germline V gene data show CDR1 as SGHRS and CDR2 as YFSETQ. V lost 5 bases, J lost 8 bases, and 22 bases lay in between. CDR3 nucleotides: TGCGCCAGCAGGGACGAGGGCCAAACAGGGAAGGGCTACACCTTC. Translated, it gives CASRDEGQTGKGYTF.

The chain combines TRBV18 with TRBJ2-1; no definite D call. V shed 0 bases and J shed 5 bases, with 14 bases lying between them. The CDR3 contains 16 residues. Germline V gene lookup returns CDR1 KGHSH and CDR2 LQKENI. In DNA form, the CDR3 reads TGTGCCAGCTCACCACCGGTTAGAGCATTAGACAATGAGCAGTTCTTC. Translated: CASSPPVRALDNEQFF. Based on the CDR3 plus reference TRBV18 and TRBJ2-1, the full variable domain is NAGVMQNPRHLVRRRGQEARLRCSPMKGHSHVYWYRQLPEEGLKFMVYLQKENIIDESGMPKERFSAEFPKEGPSILRIQQVVRGDSAAYFCASSPPVRALDNEQFFGPGTRLTVL.

The chain employs TRBV5-4 and TRBJ1-2, with TRBD1 matching 10 bases. The CDR3 loop spans 15 amino acids. The V gene's germline CDR1 is SGHNT and CDR2 YYREEE (reference sequence). Trimming cost V 3 bases and J 6 bases; bases outside gene matches: 8. The CDR3 DNA reads as TGTGCCAGCAGCTGGGATACCGGGACAGGGGATGGCTACACCTTC. Translated, it gives CASSWDTGTGDGYTF.

The chain employs TRBV2 and TRBJ2-3; D may be TRBD2 (6 bases). Trimming removed 7 bases from V and 0 bases from J, with 14 bases in between. The CDR3 length is 15 residues. CDR1 and CDR2 from the germline V gene are SNHLY and FYNNEI. CDR3 DNA: TGTGCCAGCACGCTGGAGGGCCATAGCACAGATACGCAGTATTTT. Its protein product is CASTLEGHSTDTQYF.

The V call is TRBV3-1 (or the pseudogene TRBV3-2), the J call TRBJ2-3; D uncertain. Germline V gives CDR1 LGHDT, CDR2 YNNKEL (reference sequence). The CDR3 is 14 residues long. Trimming pared 4 bases from V and 4 bases from J, leaving 12 bases between. The CDR3 sequence is CASSPRLVPDTQYF. CDR3 in DNA: TGTGCCAGCAGCCCTAGACTGGTCCCAGATACGCAGTATTTT.

The V call is TRBV7-8, the J call TRBJ1-5; TRBD1 aligns across 7 bases. The CDR3 has 17 amino acids. The germline CDR1 and CDR2 sequences are SGHVS and FQNEAQ. Trimming cost V 1 base and J 2 bases; bases outside gene matches: 8. The DNA for the CDR3 is TGTGCCAGCAGCTTAGGGGTACAGGGGTTGGGCAATCAGCCCCAGCATTTT. This codes for CASSLGVQGLGNQPQHF.